The subject of this entry is one T cell receptor (beta chain). The data originate from a study of blood T cell repertoires in COVID-19. Study-level background: Samples representing acute and convalescent COVID-19 were sourced from the United States, Italy and Spain. Sources were T cells, B-cell-depleted T cells, or PBMCs; the material itself was cDNA or gDNA.

The authors' processing: Estimation of nucleated cell counts was performed using reference gene primer amplification. TCRdb's copy holds only in-frame clones and misses some; the assay was immunoSEQ multiplex PCR. Clone size and the V and J calls come from that table; the DNA yielded D and trimming. Among about 50,000 clones listed, roughly 86% were seen once. Sequencing was done on a sample of peripheral blood. This clonotype originated in an older woman with acute or convalescent COVID-19.

The CDR3 DNA follows: TGTGCCAGCAGCCAAGAGCTCGGGTACGAGCAGTACTTC. Translated: CASSQELGYEQYF. The J gene is TRBJ2-7, the V gene TRBV3-1 (or the pseudogene TRBV3-2), with D unresolved. Germline CDR1 reads LGHDT; CDR2 reads YNNKEL (reference sequence). V lost 0 bases and J 4 bases, leaving 7 bases between the germline ends. The CDR3 has 13 amino acids.